The sequence of this TCR beta chain was determined in a study of cytomegalovirus exposure and HLA in healthy donors. Overall study findings and caveats: In a later analysis, an Asian-associated ancestry cluster reportedly showed fewer N-insertions than the approximately 610-donor mean.

This clone has only a few counts. Its antigen is still unknown. The PCR ran on 60 Vbeta and 13 Jbeta primers. Measured with immunoSEQ multiplex PCR; TCRdb has only the in-frame clones, and not every one. The sample yields 120,000 or so clones, 15% to 20% seen once. The germline V gene has CDR1 MDHEN and CDR2 SYDVKM. Trimming removed 6 bases from V and 1 base from J; junction bases left unmatched: 19. The CDR3 covers 19 residues. The specimen was PBMCs. This chain joins TRBV28 and TRBJ2-7, with 9 nucleotides matching TRBD2. This receptor was obtained from a female donor in good health and CMV-seropositive. The CDR3 nucleotides are TGTGCCAGCAGGCCCTTCGCGGGGGGGCCTAATTCTTGGTCCTACGAGCAGTACTTC. It is translated as CASRPFAGGPNSWSYEQYF. The complete variable domain, with remaining parts taken from reference TRBV28 and TRBJ2-7, reads DVKVTQSSRYLVKRTGEKVFLECVQDMDHENMFWYRQDPGLGLRLIYFSYDVKMKEKGDIPEGYSVSREKKERFSLILESASTNQTSMYLCASRPFAGGPNSWSYEQYFGPGTRLTVT.